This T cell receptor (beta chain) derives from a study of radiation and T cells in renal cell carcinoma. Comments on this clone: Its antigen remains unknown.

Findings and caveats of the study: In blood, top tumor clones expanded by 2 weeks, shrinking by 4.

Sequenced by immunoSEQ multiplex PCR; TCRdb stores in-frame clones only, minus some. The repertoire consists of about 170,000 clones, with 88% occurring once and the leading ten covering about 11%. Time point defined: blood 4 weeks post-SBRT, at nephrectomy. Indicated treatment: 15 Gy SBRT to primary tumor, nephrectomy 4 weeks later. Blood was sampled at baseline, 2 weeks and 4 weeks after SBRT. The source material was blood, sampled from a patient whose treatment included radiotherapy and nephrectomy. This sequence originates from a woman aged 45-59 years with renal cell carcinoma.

CDR3 residues: CAWSPGGAVDEQYF. The CDR3 DNA sequence: TGTGCCTGGAGCCCTGGGGGGGCTGTGGACGAGCAGTACTTC. The chain uses TRBV30 and TRBJ2-7, with D maybe TRBD2 (7 bases). Germline assignment: CDR1 GTSNPN and CDR2 SVGIG (reference sequence). Trimming left V 3 bases short and J 5 bases short, with 17 bases between. The CDR3 is 14 amino acids.